These 3 T cell receptor beta chains came from one sample sequenced in a study of identical twins (dated by TCRdb to about 2016). Receptor libraries were prepared by 5' RACE. The reads were generated on an Illumina HiSeq 2000. TCRdb reanalyzed the raw reads on its own, using fastp at Q25 for trimming and MiXCR for clone calling, and kept in-frame beta chains. CDR3 protein sequences are deduplicated, and each keeps its most common genes and DNA. This sample holds fewer than 900,000 distinct CDR3 sequences; about 20% were observed only once. The top ten constitute around 13% of the sample. These data were also reused for a study on T cells expressing NK-cell markers.

Sequencing was done on a sample of PBMCs. These receptor sequences come from a woman in her late teens or twenties in good health.

The chain joins TRBV7-2 to TRBJ2-1, with 7 bases that match TRBD2. The CDR3 covers 18 residues. Germline-derived CDR1 and CDR2 are SGHTA and FQGNSA. J was trimmed by 3 bases and V by 0 bases; bases with no gene match: 11. CDR3 sequence: CASSLAPFGGGIYNEQFF. CDR3 nucleotide sequence: TGTGCCAGCAGCTTAGCCCCCTTCGGCGGGGGAATCTACAATGAGCAGTTCTTC.

The V and J genes are TRBV20-1 and TRBJ1-4, with TRBD1 identical over 7 bases. The trim removed 6 bases at V and 7 bases at J, leaving 8 bases unmatched. Germline V gene lookup returns CDR1 DFQATT and CDR2 SNEGSKA (reference sequence). This CDR3 is built from 13 residues. CDR3 sequence (DNA): TGCAGTGCCTTCGACAGGGAGGGTGAAAAACTGTTTTTT. It yields the protein CSAFDREGEKLFF.

This clonotype was seen a handful of times. The chain joins TRBV27 to TRBJ2-6; possibly TRBD1 or TRBD2 for D (5 bases each). The germline CDR1 and CDR2 sequences are MNHEY and SMNVEV (reference sequence). The CDR3 contains 15 residues. Trimming cost V 2 bases and J 4 bases, with 9 bases left between them. CDR3 nucleotides: TGTGCCAGCAGTTTAGAGGGGCAAGGGGCCAACGTCCTGACTTTC. This translates into CASSLEGQGANVLTF.